The 17 T cell receptor beta chains below all came from one sample that was sequenced in a study of blood T cell repertoires in COVID-19. Libraries were prepared by immunoSEQ multiplex PCR; TCRdb keeps only in-frame clonotypes and omits some of them. The sample records 310,000 or so clones, 70% to 90% being singletons. The sequenced material came from PBMCs or T cells enriched from blood (not recorded which). The receptors come from a young woman who had recovered from COVID-19.

This chain links TRBV2 with TRBJ2-5; TRBD1 matches at 8 bases. CDR3 length: 14 residues. V lost 6 bases and J lost 4; bases outside the gene matches: 7. In germline, CDR1 is SNHLY, CDR2 FYNNEI. CDR3 residues: CASSQDRGGETQYF. The CDR3, as DNA: TGTGCCAGCAGCCAAGACAGGGGAGGAGAGACCCAGTACTTC.

Of note for this clone: Additional DNA sequences in this sample encode the identical CDR3. V is TRBV6-2 or TRBV6-3 and J is TRBJ1-1; no clear D. This CDR3 is built from 12 residues. Germline V CDR1 and CDR2: MNHEY, SVGEGT. The ends were cut back, 2 bases at V and 3 bases at J, with 4 bases in the middle. As DNA, the CDR3 is TGTGCCAGCAGTTACCCCGACACTGAAGCTTTCTTT. Translated: CASSYPDTEAFF.

This clone was counted only a few times. The chain is built from TRBV25-1 and TRBJ2-7; possibly TRBD2 for D (6 bases). With 8 bases removed from V and 2 bases from J, the gap between germline ends came to 22 bases. This CDR3 contains 16 residues. Germline CDR1 MGHDK, CDR2 SYGVNS. CDR3 nucleotides: TGTGCCAGCCCCTTCCTTCTAGCGCCAAAACCCTACGAGCAGTACTTC. Translated: CASPFLLAPKPYEQYF.

This chain connects TRBV30 to TRBJ1-1; D gene uncertain. Trimming took off 2 bases at V and 1 base at J, with 5 bases between the two ends. Germline V lookup: CDR1 GTSNPN, CDR2 SVGIG (reference sequence). This CDR3 region has 12 residues. The CDR3 loop is CAWSPGNTEAFF. DNA of the CDR3: TGTGCCTGGAGTCCCGGGAACACTGAAGCTTTCTTT.

The chain joins TRBV19 to TRBJ1-2; D is uncertain. The V end was cut by 1 base, the J end by 8 bases, with 11 bases between. Germline values: CDR1 LNHDA, CDR2 SQIVND (reference sequence). The CDR3 covers 13 residues. DNA of the CDR3: TGTGCCAGTAGTATAGCGGTTTTTGAGGGCTACACCTTC. As protein: CASSIAVFEGYTF.

In the case of this clone: One junction end disagrees with the germline gene, perhaps due to a read error. This chain's CDR3 is CASSLVRTKGFAF. CDR3 nucleotide sequence: TGTGCCAGCAGCTTAGTTCGGACAAAGGGGTTCGCCTTC. The chain carries TRBV7-9 and TRBJ1-2, with D perhaps TRBD1 (5 bases). There are 13 residues in the CDR3. Per germline, CDR1 SEHNR and CDR2 FQNEAQ (reference sequence).

The chain uses TRBV11-2 and TRBJ2-1; 7 positions agree with TRBD2. V lost 6 bases to trimming and J lost 4 bases; unmatched junction nucleotides: 6. The length of the CDR3 is 14 residues. CDR1 SGHAT and CDR2 FQNNGV come from the germline V gene. CDR3 loop: CASSPTSQYNEQFF. The CDR3 coding sequence is TGTGCCAGCAGTCCGACTAGCCAATACAATGAGCAGTTCTTC. The variable domain in full, completed from reference TRBV11-2 and TRBJ2-1, reads EAGVAQSPRYKIIEKRQSVAFWCNPISGHATLYWYQQILGQGPKLLIQFQNNGVVDDSQLPKDRFSAERLKGVDSTLKIQPAKLEDSAVYLCASSPTSQYNEQFFGPGTRLTVL.

This rearrangement joins TRBV7-8 to TRBJ1-6, with D possibly TRBD1 on 6 matching bases. In germline, CDR1 is SGHVS, CDR2 FQNEAQ. V lost 5 bases and J lost 9, with 20 bases in between. The length of the CDR3 is 16 residues. CDR3 nucleotide sequence: TGTGCCAGCAGCCCAGAAGGACAGCCCGAGGGTTCACCCCTCCACTTT. Translating it yields CASSPEGQPEGSPLHF.

The chain carries TRBV30 and TRBJ1-4; no reliable D call. The germline V gene encodes CDR1 GTSNPN and CDR2 SVGIG (reference sequence). Trimming cost V 1 base and J 3 bases, with 12 bases left between them. This CDR3 is built from 15 residues. In nucleotides, the CDR3 is TGTGCCTGGAGTGCGATCGGTCTCCCTAATGAAAAACTGTTTTTT. Its protein is CAWSAIGLPNEKLFF.

Notes on this clone: Other DNA sequences in this specimen translate into the identical CDR3. The CDR3 here is CASSPPVNYGYTF. The DNA of the CDR3 is TGTGCCAGCAGCCCCCCAGTTAACTATGGCTACACCTTC. The chain couples TRBV7-2 to TRBJ1-2; D uncertain. CDR1 SGHTA and CDR2 FQGNSA come from the germline V gene. The CDR3 contains 13 residues. V lost 5 bases and J 1 base, leaving 8 bases between the germline ends.

V usage is TRBV19 and J usage is TRBJ2-5, with D tentatively TRBD2 (5 bases). The ends were cut back, 1 base at V and 1 base at J, with 13 bases in the middle. In germline, CDR1 is LNHDA, CDR2 SQIVND (reference sequence). The CDR3 has 16 amino acids. This chain's CDR3 is CASSIGTGNSQETQYF. CDR3 in DNA: TGTGCCAGTAGTATAGGGACTGGCAATTCCCAAGAGACCCAGTACTTC.

The chain links TRBV5-4 to TRBJ2-2; 8 bases align to TRBD1. The V gene's germline CDR1 is SGHNT and CDR2 YYREEE (reference sequence). The V and J ends lost 6 bases and 3 bases, in that order; junction bases with no gene match: 13. The CDR3 length is 17 residues. The CDR3 reads CASTTLRAGGDTGELFF. The DNA of the CDR3 is TGTGCCAGCACCACGCTCAGAGCAGGGGGCGACACCGGGGAGCTGTTTTTT. The full variable domain, in which reference TRBV5-4 and TRBJ2-2 provide the parts outside the CDR3, is ETGVTQSPTHLIKTRGQQVTLRCSSQSGHNTVSWYQQALGQGPQFIFQYYREEENGRGNFPPRFSGLQFPNYSSELNVNALELDDSALYLCASTTLRAGGDTGELFFGEGSRLTVL.

This sequence joins TRBV6-5 and TRBJ2-7; D is unclear. Germline lookup yields CDR1 MNHEY and CDR2 SVGAGI. The CDR3 covers 13 residues. The V and J ends lost 6 bases and 3 bases respectively, with 12 bases between them. The CDR3 is CASREMAIYEQYF. CDR3 nucleotide sequence: TGTGCCAGCAGGGAGATGGCGATCTACGAGCAGTACTTC.

The chain is built from TRBV10-3 and TRBJ1-1; D gene unclear. The V and J ends lost 6 bases and 11 bases respectively, with 13 bases between them. The CDR3 contains 11 residues. Germline-derived CDR1 and CDR2 are ENHRY and SYGVKD. The CDR3 sequence: CAIRSGVEAFF. The CDR3 coding sequence is TGTGCCATCAGAAGCGGGGTTGAGGCTTTCTTT.

The V gene is TRBV19, the J gene TRBJ2-7, with D perhaps TRBD2 (6 bases). V lost 3 bases to trimming and J lost 3 bases, with 12 bases between them. This CDR3 has 14 amino acids. Looked up from germline, CDR1 is LNHDA and CDR2 is SQIVND (reference sequence). This chain's CDR3 is CASSMGGFGYEQYF. As DNA, the CDR3 is TGTGCCAGTAGTATGGGAGGTTTCGGCTACGAGCAGTACTTC.

The CDR3 region has the DNA TGTGCCAGCAGCGAGTGGACAGGGGGACTTGGGGAGCAGTACTTC. It encodes CASSEWTGGLGEQYF. V and J are TRBV5-4 and TRBJ2-7; 10 positions match TRBD1. Germline CDR1 reads SGHNT; CDR2 reads YYREEE (reference sequence). V was pared by 4 bases and J by 7 bases, with 11 bases of the junction left unmatched. CDR3 length: 15 amino acids.

The J gene is TRBJ1-2, the V gene TRBV6-4, with 9 bases aligning to TRBD1. After removal of 4 bases from V and 7 bases from J, the junction contained 10 bases not matched to a gene. CDR1 and CDR2 (germline): MRHNA, SNTAGT. The CDR3 consists of 15 residues. Here the CDR3 DNA reads TGTGCCAGCAGTGCAACAACAGGGGGCGAGAGTGGCTACACCTTC. This encodes CASSATTGGESGYTF.